This T cell receptor beta chain is from a study of blood T cell repertoires in COVID-19. Study as a whole: Material from acute and convalescent COVID-19 was sourced from the United States, Italy and Spain. T cells, B-cell-depleted T cells, or PBMCs supplied cDNA or gDNA.

This clone was recorded once. Methods used by the authors: Reference gene primer amplification gave estimated nucleated cell counts. Clones were read by immunoSEQ multiplex PCR, and TCRdb kept only the in-frame ones, dropping some. V and J calls plus clone size are reproduced from that table; the DNA served to infer D and trimming. The data contain nearly 300,000 clones, approximately 88% of them singletons. The specimen sequenced was peripheral blood. This receptor was taken from a woman aged 30 to 39 who had recovered from COVID-19.

This CDR3 reads CASSPQGRDQPQHF. CDR3 coding DNA: TGTGCCAGCAGTCCACAGGGGCGCGATCAGCCCCAGCATTTT. The chain carries TRBV27 and TRBJ1-5, with 7 bases lining up with TRBD1. Germline V gives CDR1 MNHEY, CDR2 SMNVEV (reference sequence). The CDR3 extends over 14 amino acids. The V gene end was trimmed by 5 bases and the J gene end by 5 bases; junction bases not matched to a gene: 6.